The T cell receptor (beta chain) under discussion was sequenced for a study of blood T cells in healthy people across ages. With respect to this clonotype: The target antigen is unknown.

The second PCR ran roughly 6 to 11 cycles with a sample-barcoded 5' primer and J-beta primers. With 12 random nucleotides, a template-switch adaptor tagged each individual cDNA molecule. From the 5' RACE reads, TCRdb called clonotypes with MiXCR, one entry per CDR3 protein. The table has about 1.6 million distinct CDR3 sequences, approximately 32% seen once. The study, taken as a whole, reports: The recorded TCR beta diversity per million T cells decreased in a roughly linear manner with age. What prevented conclusive comparison of naive and antigen-experienced cells was that PBMCs were unsorted.

From germline, CDR1 is SGHRS and CDR2 YFSETQ. V was pared by 3 bases and J by 1 base, with 15 bases between. This CDR3 contains 16 residues. Sequencing was done on a sample of blood. V and J are TRBV5-1 and TRBJ2-3; the D gene is possibly TRBD2 (6 bases). The sequence was obtained from a woman aged 25 to 39 in good health. DNA for the CDR3: TGCGCCAGCAGCTCGGAGGGGCGAGGGGGCACAGATACGCAGTATTTT. Its translation: CASSSEGRGGTDTQYF.